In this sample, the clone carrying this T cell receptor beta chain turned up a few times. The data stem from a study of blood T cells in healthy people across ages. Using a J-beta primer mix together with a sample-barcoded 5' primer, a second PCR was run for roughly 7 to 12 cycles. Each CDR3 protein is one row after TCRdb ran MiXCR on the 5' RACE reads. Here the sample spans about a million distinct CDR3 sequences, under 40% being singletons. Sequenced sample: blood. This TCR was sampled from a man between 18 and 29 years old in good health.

The CDR3 reads CASSPSGDGMNTEAFF. The CDR3 bases are TGTGCCAGCAGTCCTAGTGGGGACGGGATGAACACTGAAGCTTTCTTT. The genes are TRBV12-3 or TRBV12-4 and TRBJ1-1; perhaps TRBD1 as D (5 bases). The V gene lost 5 bases and the J gene lost 0 bases, with 16 bases spanning the gap. CDR3 length equals 16 residues.